What follows are 30 T cell receptor beta chains derived from one specimen sequenced in a study of molecular identifiers for immune sequencing clone quantification. Via MiXCR, TCRdb re-called the PCR reads, giving one row per CDR3 protein. The profile shows about 23,000 distinct CDR3 sequences, 15% to 20% of them singletons. The sequenced material came from naive CD8+ T cells from blood, with Jurkat cell RNA spiked in. Subset: FACS-sorted CD8+CD4-CCR7+CD45RA+ naive T cells. These TCRs come from a human donor in good health. Some libraries in this study had Jurkat cell RNA spiked in.

This clonotype was detected once. A much larger clone sits a single nucleotide away, making a read error possible. This rearrangement joins TRBV6-2 or TRBV6-3 to TRBJ2-1; perhaps TRBD2 as D (5 bases). From germline, CDR1 is MNHEY and CDR2 SVGEGT. The CDR3 covers 13 residues. CDR3 residues: CAGSTNSVGEQFF. The CDR3, as DNA: TGTGCCGGCAGTACAAATAGCGTCGGTGAGCAGTTCTTC.

This clonotype was counted many times. J is TRBJ2-3 and V is TRBV9; unclear D gene. V lost 3 bases, J lost 4 bases, and 15 bases lay in between. Germline V lookup: CDR1 SGDLS, CDR2 YYNGEE. This CDR3 is 15 amino acids long. The DNA for the CDR3 is TGTGCCAGCAGCGAGAGTCCGGGTTCCGCAGATACGCAGTATTTT. This codes for CASSESPGSADTQYF.

The chain has TRBV27 and TRBJ2-3; D is perhaps TRBD1 or TRBD2 (5 bases each). Germline CDR1 MNHEY, CDR2 SMNVEV (reference sequence). V shed 3 bases and J shed 8 bases, with 21 bases lying between them. The CDR3 loop spans 16 amino acids. CDR3 nucleotide sequence: TGTGCCAGCAGTTTTGGGGGAAGCGGAGAAACGCTTACGCAGTATTTT. It translates to CASSFGGSGETLTQYF.

This clonotype was observed at least ten times. A junction boundary mismatches the germline segment, possibly from a read error. The chain joins TRBV13 to TRBJ2-5; 7 bases are a match to TRBD1. Per germline, CDR1 PRHDT and CDR2 FYEKMQ (reference sequence). The CDR3 sequence is 14 residues long. The CDR3 coding sequence is TGTGCCAGCAGCCTAGGGACAGTCCAAGAGACCCAGTACTTC. Translating it yields CASSLGTVQETQYF.

This clonotype was counted many times. The CDR3 nucleotides read TGTGCCACCGGGACTAGCTACAATGAGCAGTTCTTC. It specifies CATGTSYNEQFF. The chain combines TRBV24-1 with TRBJ2-1; 8 bases match TRBD2. V lost 9 bases to trimming and J lost 3 bases; unmatched junction nucleotides: 0. Looked up from germline, CDR1 is KGHDR and CDR2 is SFDVKD. The CDR3 loop spans 12 amino acids.

This clonotype was counted many times. The chain couples TRBV6-2 or TRBV6-3 to TRBJ1-1; D is ambiguous. Trimming pared 6 bases from V and 8 bases from J, leaving 13 bases between. Germline loops: CDR1 MNHEY, CDR2 SVGEGT. The CDR3 runs 12 residues. CDR3 protein: CASSLSGTEAFF. CDR3 nucleotides: TGTGCCAGCAGCCTAAGCGGCACCGAAGCTTTCTTT.

This clonotype was seen only a few times. This may be a read error, as it is one base from a much larger clone. V is TRBV20-1 and J is TRBJ2-3; 7 bases are a match to TRBD1. The CDR3 spans 14 residues. The germline V gene encodes CDR1 DFQATT and CDR2 SNEGSKA (reference sequence). CDR3 sequence (DNA): TGCAGCTTATTCACAGGGGACGGAACAGATACGCAGTATTTT. This sequence encodes CSLFTGDGTDTQYF.

Comments on this clonotype: A much larger clone lies one base from this, so it may be a read error. V and J are TRBV20-1 and TRBJ2-7; D might be TRBD2 (6 bases). Germline V gene data show CDR1 as DFQATT and CDR2 as SNEGSKA (reference sequence). The CDR3 covers 16 residues. The CDR3 DNA reads TGCGGTGCCGCCAGGGACTCATACCCCTACTCCTACGAGCAGTACTTC. This codes for CGAARDSYPYSYEQYF.

This clonotype was seen ten or more times. The chain employs TRBV6-2 or TRBV6-3 and TRBJ2-1; 8 bases align to TRBD2. The germline V gene has CDR1 MNHEY and CDR2 SVGEGT. This CDR3 comprises 13 residues. V was pared by 7 bases and J by 9 bases, with 8 bases of the junction left unmatched. The CDR3 is CASTGGAVVEQFF. The DNA of the CDR3 is TGTGCCAGCACCGGGGGGGCTGTGGTTGAGCAGTTCTTC.

This clonotype ranks as medium-sized. This chain joins TRBV7-9 and TRBJ1-4, with D tentatively TRBD1 (5 bases). The CDR3 totals 14 residues. V was pared by 8 bases and J by 6 bases, with 16 bases between. The germline gives CDR1 SEHNR, CDR2 FQNEAQ (reference sequence). The CDR3, as DNA: TGTGCCAGCTCCCTGCAGGGAGGGGATGAAAAACTGTTTTTT. This sequence encodes CASSLQGGDEKLFF.

This clonotype rates as medium-sized. The V gene is TRBV29-1, the J gene TRBJ2-3, with D perhaps matching TRBD1 or TRBD2 (6 bases each). Germline V gene sequence: CDR1 SQVTM, CDR2 ANQGSEA. The CDR3 loop spans 13 amino acids. V lost 4 bases to trimming and J lost 5 bases, with 13 bases between them. The CDR3 reads CSVGGGSVDTQYF. As DNA, the CDR3 is TGCAGCGTTGGAGGGGGGTCAGTAGATACGCAGTATTTT.

A note on this clonotype: This may be a read error: a much more frequent sequence differs by one nucleotide. This sequence joins TRBV29-1 and TRBJ2-7; a possible D gene is TRBD1 (5 bases). This CDR3 is 14 amino acids long. V lost 4 bases to trimming and J lost 2 bases, with 15 bases between them. Germline CDR1 is SQVTM and CDR2 is ANQGSEA. The CDR3 DNA follows: TGCAGCGTTGGAGGCCTGGGGCATACCTACGAGCAGTACTTC. Encoded protein: CSVGGLGHTYEQYF.

This clonotype was detected many times. This sequence joins TRBV7-2 and TRBJ2-3; 8 bases fit TRBD2. The CDR3 runs 17 residues. Germline V gives CDR1 SGHTA, CDR2 FQGNSA. Germline trimming cut 2 bases from V and 12 bases from J; bases unmatched to any gene: 19. The CDR3 coding sequence is TGTGCCAGCAGCTTAATAATTGTAGCGGGGCCTCTTTCCCCCCAGTATTTT. It is translated as CASSLIIVAGPLSPQYF. The full variable domain, its missing parts supplied by reference TRBV7-2 and TRBJ2-3, is GAGVSQSPSNKVTEKGKDVELRCDPISGHTALYWYRQSLGQGLEFLIYFQGNSAPDKSGLPSDRFSAERTGGSVSTLTIQRTQQEDSAVYLCASSLIIVAGPLSPQYFGPGTRLTVL.

As to this clonotype: The junction does not match germline at one end; this may be a read error. This chain connects TRBV7-2 to TRBJ2-3, with 11 bases matching TRBD2. Germline V gene sequence: CDR1 SGHTA, CDR2 FQGNSA. CDR3 length: 17 amino acids. The CDR3 DNA is TGTGCCAGCCAATCGATAGCGGGAGGGCCTCCAGGAGATACGCAGTTTTTT. It specifies CASQSIAGGPPGDTQFF.

The sample holds many counts of this clonotype. The chain has TRBV6-4 and TRBJ2-7, with D unresolved. The germline V gene encodes CDR1 MRHNA and CDR2 SNTAGT. V was pared by 4 bases and J by 4 bases, with 11 bases between. This CDR3 is 13 amino acids long. CDR3 region: CASSAPLGYEQYF. CDR3 coding DNA: TGTGCCAGCAGTGCGCCCCTGGGTTACGAGCAGTACTTC.

The table lists this clonotype with many counts. The junction and the germline gene differ at one end; a read error may be behind it. The V gene is TRBV7-7, the J gene TRBJ1-5; D not resolved. CDR3 length: 12 residues. The V gene's germline CDR1 is SSHAT and CDR2 FNYEAQ (reference sequence). CDR3 nucleotides: TGTGCTAGCAGCTTAGCCACCCATTCCCAGCATTTT. This gives the protein CASSLATHSQHF.

This clonotype came up many times. CDR3 amino acids: CASSESNSGYEQYF. The DNA for the CDR3 is TGTGCCAGCAGTGAATCCAATAGCGGATACGAGCAGTACTTC. J is TRBJ2-7 and V is TRBV25-1, with D possibly TRBD2 on 6 matching bases. V was pared by 1 base and J by 4 bases, with 11 bases between. The CDR3 sequence is 14 residues long. Looked up from germline, CDR1 is MGHDK and CDR2 is SYGVNS.

This clonotype was picked up many times. The genes are TRBV5-6 and TRBJ2-7; 9 bases agree with TRBD1. The CDR3 spans 15 residues. The J segment lost 3 bases and the V segment lost 4 bases, leaving 8 bases of the junction unmatched. CDR1 is SGHDT and CDR2 is YYEEEE in the germline V gene. The CDR3 nucleotides read TGTGCCAGCAGCCTAGGGACAGGGCCTAACTACGAGCAGTACTTC. This translates into CASSLGTGPNYEQYF.

This clonotype showed up just a few times. The chain carries TRBV10-3 and TRBJ2-3, with TRBD2 identical over 8 bases. Losses at the gene ends were 7 bases for V and 4 bases for J; bases not matched to a gene: 10. The CDR3 is 15 residues long. Germline V gene lookup returns CDR1 ENHRY and CDR2 SYGVKD. The CDR3 coding sequence is TGTGCCATCAACCCGTCCACTAGCGGATCAGATACGCAGTATTTT. Translating it yields CAINPSTSGSDTQYF.

As concerns this clonotype: A read error may be the cause here, since a much bigger clone is one base away. No conserved phenylalanine or tryptophan is present at the end of the CDR3, so a read error is the likely explanation. The rearrangement joins TRBV20-1 to TRBJ2-1; D is ambiguous. The germline CDR1 and CDR2 sequences are DFQATT and SNEGSKA (reference sequence). The CDR3 runs to 14 residues. The CDR3 spells CSRLSESSYNEQFL. DNA of the CDR3: TGCAGCCGACTTTCCGAGAGCTCCTACAATGAGCAGTTCCTC.

Notes on this clonotype: A much more abundant neighbour one base away suggests this may be a read error. It is likely a read error, because the conserved phenylalanine at the end of the CDR3 is missing. The CDR3 nucleotides are TGTGCCAGCAGTGACTCTGTTAGCACAGATACGCAGTATTCT. Protein product: CASSDSVSTDTQYS. V usage is TRBV6-4 and J usage is TRBJ2-3; D is unclear. The CDR3 is 14 amino acids. Germline CDR1 MRHNA, CDR2 SNTAGT. Trimming stripped 0 bases from V and 0 bases from J, with 4 bases between.

This clonotype was detected many times. The V gene is TRBV14, the J gene TRBJ2-7, with D perhaps assigned TRBD1 or TRBD2 (5 bases each). Germline V CDR1 and CDR2: SGHDN, FVKESK. Trimming removed 1 base at V and 1 base at J, with 11 bases between. The CDR3 totals 15 residues. Written as DNA, the CDR3 is TGTGCCAGCAGCCAAGGAACGGGGCCTTCCTACGAGCAGTACTTC. Amino acids: CASSQGTGPSYEQYF.

This clonotype is medium-sized by share. The chain links TRBV7-9 to TRBJ2-3; 11 positions match TRBD2. V dropped 3 bases and J dropped 3; count of bases not matched to a gene: 5. This CDR3 region has 16 residues. The V gene's germline CDR1 is SEHNR and CDR2 FQNEAQ (reference sequence). The CDR3 DNA is TGTGCCAGCAGCTTTTTAGCGGGAGGGCCAACAGATACGCAGTATTTT. Translation: CASSFLAGGPTDTQYF.

In regard to this clonotype: Being one base from a much bigger clone, this may be a read error. The rearrangement joins TRBV7-2 to TRBJ2-3; D gene uncertain. CDR1 is SGHTA, CDR2 FQGNSA, per germline. Trimming pared 7 bases from V and 0 bases from J, leaving 17 bases between. The CDR3 runs to 16 residues. The chain's CDR3 is CASTPLTYRSTDTQYF. The CDR3 nucleotides are TGTGCCAGCACCCCCCTGACGTACCGAAGCACAGATACGCAGTATTTT. Based on the CDR3 plus reference TRBV7-2 and TRBJ2-3, the full variable domain is GAGVSQSPSNKVTEKGKDVELRCDPISGHTALYWYRQSLGQGLEFLIYFQGNSAPDKSGLPSDRFSAERTGGSVSTLTIQRTQQEDSAVYLCASTPLTYRSTDTQYFGPGTRLTVL.

This clonotype has a count of ten or more. V is TRBV11-3 and J is TRBJ2-3; 7 bases are shared with TRBD2. This CDR3 comprises 18 residues. V trimming: 5 bases; J trimming: 1 base; junction bases outside the gene matches: 15. Germline V CDR1 and CDR2: SGHNT, YENEEA. This chain's CDR3 is CASSGIVRGSGGTDTQYF. In DNA form, the CDR3 reads TGTGCCAGCAGCGGCATAGTACGCGGGAGTGGCGGCACAGATACGCAGTATTTT. The variable domain in full, completed from reference TRBV11-3 and TRBJ2-3, reads EAGVVQSPRYKIIEKKQPVAFWCNPISGHNTLYWYLQNLGQGPELLIRYENEEAVDDSQLPKDRFSAERLKGVDSTLKIQPAELGDSAVYLCASSGIVRGSGGTDTQYFGPGTRLTVL.

At least ten counts were recorded for this clonotype. The rearrangement joins TRBV6-1 to TRBJ1-5; 11 bases match TRBD1. The CDR3 contains 18 residues. Germline-derived CDR1 and CDR2 are MNHNS and SASEGT. Trimming cost V 6 bases and J 0 bases; bases outside gene matches: 10. The CDR3 DNA follows: TGTGCCAGCAGCGAGGGGGGACAGGGGGTAACTAGCAATCAGCCCCAGCATTTT. Amino acids: CASSEGGQGVTSNQPQHF.

This clonotype was picked up many times. J is TRBJ1-6 and V is TRBV9; 9 positions agree with TRBD1. V was clipped by 3 bases and J by 6 bases; unmatched bases: 4. This CDR3 has 15 amino acids. Germline values: CDR1 SGDLS, CDR2 YYNGEE. CDR3 DNA: TGTGCCAGCAGCGCCGGGACAGGGTCTAATTCACCCCTCCACTTT. It is translated as CASSAGTGSNSPLHF.

This clonotype was picked up many times. CDR3 bases: TGCGGACTGTCCCCCTCTGGAAACACCATATATTTT. This encodes CGLSPSGNTIYF. The chain is built from TRBV20-1 and TRBJ1-3; no clear D. There are 12 residues in the CDR3. The V gene's germline CDR1 is DFQATT and CDR2 SNEGSKA (reference sequence).

This clonotype was detected many times. The chain is built from TRBV4-3 and TRBJ2-5, with 13 bases that match TRBD2. The CDR3 consists of 16 residues. Germline CDR1 reads LGHNA; CDR2 reads YSLEER. V lost 0 bases and J lost 5; bases outside the gene matches: 3. In DNA, the CDR3 is TGCGCCAGCAGCCAAGATTGGACTAGCGGGAGTGAGACCCAGTACTTC. Residues: CASSQDWTSGSETQYF.

This clonotype was observed many times. This chain links TRBV6-4 with TRBJ2-3; D gene uncertain. CDR1 is MRHNA and CDR2 is SNTAGT in the germline V gene. The CDR3 spans 14 residues. The ends were cut back, 0 bases at V and 0 bases at J, with 4 bases in the middle. CDR3 bases: TGTGCCAGCAGTGACTCTGTTAGCACAGATACGCAGTATTTT. This translates into CASSDSVSTDTQYF.